The 3 T cell receptor beta chains below were found in one sample sequenced in a study of blood T cell repertoires in COVID-19. Here immunoSEQ multiplex PCR was the method, and the copy in TCRdb shows in-frame clones only, minus some. The profile covers roughly 130,000 clones, with roughly 89% appearing a single time and about 4.5% taken by the ten largest. The specimen sequenced was peripheral blood. Source of these receptors: a man aged 35 to 55 with acute or convalescent COVID-19.

The chain has TRBV7-9 and TRBJ2-7, with 8 bases fitting TRBD1. The J segment lost 0 bases and the V segment lost 5 bases, leaving 6 bases of the junction unmatched. This CDR3 has 15 amino acids. In germline, CDR1 is SEHNR, CDR2 FQNEAQ (reference sequence). The CDR3 DNA follows: TGTGCCAGCAGCCAGGGACAGGCCTTCTCCTACGAGCAGTACTTC. Amino acids: CASSQGQAFSYEQYF.

The CDR3 DNA reads as TGTGCCAGCAGTGCCGGGACAGAGGAGAGCGATGGCTACACCTTC. Amino acid sequence: CASSAGTEESDGYTF. V gene TRBV2 combines with J gene TRBJ1-2; 7 bases are a match to TRBD1. Losses at the gene ends were 4 bases for V and 6 bases for J; bases not matched to a gene: 11. Germline CDR1 SNHLY, CDR2 FYNNEI. This CDR3 contains 15 residues.

This sequence joins TRBV6-5 and TRBJ1-2, with TRBD1 matching over 10 bases. The J segment lost 5 bases and the V segment lost 6 bases, leaving 9 bases of the junction unmatched. Germline CDR1 reads MNHEY; CDR2 reads SVGAGI. The CDR3 is 15 residues long. Here the CDR3 reads CASRPSGTGAYGYTF. The CDR3 coding sequence is TGTGCCAGCAGACCTTCCGGGACAGGGGCTTATGGCTACACCTTC.